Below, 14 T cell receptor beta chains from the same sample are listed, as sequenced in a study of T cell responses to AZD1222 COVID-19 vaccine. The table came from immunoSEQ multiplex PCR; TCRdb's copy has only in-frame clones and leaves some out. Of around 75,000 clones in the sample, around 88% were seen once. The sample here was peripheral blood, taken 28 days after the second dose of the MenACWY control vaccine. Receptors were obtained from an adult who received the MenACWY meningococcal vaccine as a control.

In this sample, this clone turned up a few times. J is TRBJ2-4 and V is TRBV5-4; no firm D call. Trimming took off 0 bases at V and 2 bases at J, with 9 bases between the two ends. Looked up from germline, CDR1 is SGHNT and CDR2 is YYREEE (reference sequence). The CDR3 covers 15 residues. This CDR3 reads CASSLATESKNIQYF. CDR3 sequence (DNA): TGTGCCAGCAGCTTGGCCACGGAGTCCAAAAACATTCAGTACTTC.

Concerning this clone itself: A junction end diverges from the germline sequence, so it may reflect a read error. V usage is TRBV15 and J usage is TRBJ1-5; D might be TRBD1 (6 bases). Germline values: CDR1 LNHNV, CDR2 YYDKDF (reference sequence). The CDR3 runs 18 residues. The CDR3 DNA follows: TGTGCCACCAGCCGAGACCCGGGACATCTACTTGTTGCCCAGCCCCAGCATTTT. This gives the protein CATSRDPGHLLVAQPQHF.

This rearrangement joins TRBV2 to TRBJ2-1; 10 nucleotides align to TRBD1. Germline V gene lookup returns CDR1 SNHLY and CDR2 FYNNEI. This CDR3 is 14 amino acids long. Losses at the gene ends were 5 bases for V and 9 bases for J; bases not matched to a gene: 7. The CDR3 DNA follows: TGTGCCAGCAGTCGGGACAGGGGAGGCGGTGAGCAGTTCTTC. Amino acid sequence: CASSRDRGGGEQFF.

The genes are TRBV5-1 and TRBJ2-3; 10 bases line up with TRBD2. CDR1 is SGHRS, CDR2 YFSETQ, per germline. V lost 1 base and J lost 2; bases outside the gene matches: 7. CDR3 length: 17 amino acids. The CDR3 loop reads CASSLLASGGNTDTQYF. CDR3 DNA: TGCGCCAGCAGCTTGTTGGCTAGCGGGGGTAACACAGATACGCAGTATTTT.

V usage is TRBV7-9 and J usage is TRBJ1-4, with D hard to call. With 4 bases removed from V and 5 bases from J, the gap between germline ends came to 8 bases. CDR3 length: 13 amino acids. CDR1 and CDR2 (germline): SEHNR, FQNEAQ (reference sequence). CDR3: CASSWVLNEKLFF. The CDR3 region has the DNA TGTGCCAGCAGCTGGGTCTTAAATGAAAAACTGTTTTTT. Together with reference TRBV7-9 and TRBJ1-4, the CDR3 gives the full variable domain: DTGVSQNPRHKITKRGQNVTFRCDPISEHNRLYWYRQTLGQGPEFLTYFQNEAQLEKSRLLSDRFSAERPKGSFSTLEIQRTEQGDSAMYLCASSWVLNEKLFFGSGTQLSVL.

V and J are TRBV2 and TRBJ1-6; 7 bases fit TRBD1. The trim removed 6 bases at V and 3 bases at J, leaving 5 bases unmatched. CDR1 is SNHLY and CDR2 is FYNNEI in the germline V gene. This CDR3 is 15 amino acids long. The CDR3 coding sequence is TGTGCCAGCAGAGGGGACAGTTACTATAATTCACCCCTCCACTTT. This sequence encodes CASRGDSYYNSPLHF.

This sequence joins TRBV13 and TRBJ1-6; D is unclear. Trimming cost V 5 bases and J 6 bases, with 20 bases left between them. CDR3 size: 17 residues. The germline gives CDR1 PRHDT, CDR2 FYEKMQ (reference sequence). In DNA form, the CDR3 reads TGTGCCAGCAGCCCGCTCGACGGACCCTCCGTTAATTCACCCCTCCACTTT. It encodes CASSPLDGPSVNSPLHF. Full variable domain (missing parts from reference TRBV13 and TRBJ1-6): AAGVIQSPRHLIKEKRETATLKCYPIPRHDTVYWYQQGPGQDPQFLISFYEKMQSDKGSIPDRFSAQQFSDYHSELNMSSLELGDSALYFCASSPLDGPSVNSPLHFGNGTRLTVT.

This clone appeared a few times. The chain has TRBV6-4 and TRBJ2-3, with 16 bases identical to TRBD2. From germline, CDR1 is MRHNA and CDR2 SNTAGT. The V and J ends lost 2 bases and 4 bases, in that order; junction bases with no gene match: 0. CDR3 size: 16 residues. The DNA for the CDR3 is TGTGCCAGCAGTGACGGGACTAGCGGGGGGGCAGATACGCAGTATTTT. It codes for CASSDGTSGGADTQYF.

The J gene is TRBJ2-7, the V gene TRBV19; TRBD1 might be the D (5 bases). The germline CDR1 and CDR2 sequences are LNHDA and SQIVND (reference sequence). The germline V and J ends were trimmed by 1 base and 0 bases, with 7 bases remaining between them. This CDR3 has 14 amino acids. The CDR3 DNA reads TGTGCCAGTAGTATAGGGCAGGGCTCCTACGAGCAGTACTTC. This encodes CASSIGQGSYEQYF.

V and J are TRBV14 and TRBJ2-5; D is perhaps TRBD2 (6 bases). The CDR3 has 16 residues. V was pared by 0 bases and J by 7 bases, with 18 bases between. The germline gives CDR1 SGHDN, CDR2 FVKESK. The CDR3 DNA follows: TGTGCCAGCAGCCAAGATTTTCCGGGGGTGGCCGGGACCCAGTACTTC. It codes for CASSQDFPGVAGTQYF.

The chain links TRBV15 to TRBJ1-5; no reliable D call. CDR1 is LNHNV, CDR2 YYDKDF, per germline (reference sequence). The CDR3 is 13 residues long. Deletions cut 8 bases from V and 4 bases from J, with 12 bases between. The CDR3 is CATGSEGNQPQHF. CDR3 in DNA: TGTGCCACCGGTTCTGAAGGAAATCAGCCCCAGCATTTT.

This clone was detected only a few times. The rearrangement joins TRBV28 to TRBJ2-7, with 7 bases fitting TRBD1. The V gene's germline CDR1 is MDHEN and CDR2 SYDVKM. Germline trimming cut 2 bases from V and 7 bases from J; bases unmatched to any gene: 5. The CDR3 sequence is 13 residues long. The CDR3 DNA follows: TGTGCCAGCAGTTTAAACAGGGGATATGAGCAGTACTTC. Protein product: CASSLNRGYEQYF.

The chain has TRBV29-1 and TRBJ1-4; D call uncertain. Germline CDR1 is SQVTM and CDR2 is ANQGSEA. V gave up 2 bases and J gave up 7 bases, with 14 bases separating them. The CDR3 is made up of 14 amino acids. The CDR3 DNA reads TGCAGCGTTGAACCCGGCATCGCCGGTGAAAAACTGTTTTTT. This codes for CSVEPGIAGEKLFF.

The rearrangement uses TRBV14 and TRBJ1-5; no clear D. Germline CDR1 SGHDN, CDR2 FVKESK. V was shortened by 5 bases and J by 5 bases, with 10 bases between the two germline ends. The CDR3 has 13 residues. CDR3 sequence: CASSSSRDQPQHF. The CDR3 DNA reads TGTGCCAGCAGCTCATCAAGGGATCAGCCCCAGCATTTT. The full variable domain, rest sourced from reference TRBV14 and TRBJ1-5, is EAGVTQFPSHSVIEKGQTVTLRCDPISGHDNLYWYRRVMGKEIKFLLHFVKESKQDESGMPNNRFLAERTGGTYSTLKVQPAELEDSGVYFCASSSSRDQPQHFGDGTRLSIL.